The 24 T cell receptor beta chains presented below share a single source sample, sequenced in a study of T and B cells in COVID-19 patients. TRB was amplified from about 260-540 ng of blood genomic DNA. Multiplex PCR with BIOMED2 TRB-A/B primer pools amplified TRB rearrangements. One entry per CDR3 protein results from TCRdb running MiXCR on the multiplex PCR reads. The sample lists more than 11,000 distinct CDR3 sequences; 28% were seen once. Sequencing was done on a sample of blood. These TCRs come from a human donor who had recovered from COVID-19.

This clonotype is judged medium-sized. This rearrangement joins TRBV19 to TRBJ2-2, with TRBD1 as a possible D gene (6 bases). Trimming took 3 bases from V and 7 from J, leaving 12 bases between them. Germline CDR1 and CDR2: LNHDA and SQIVND (reference sequence). The length of the CDR3 is 14 residues. For the CDR3, the DNA is TGTGCCAGTAGTATTAGGCAGGGACACGGGGAGCTGTTTTTT. Translated, it gives CASSIRQGHGELFF.

The V and J genes are TRBV5-1 and TRBJ1-1, with D uncertain. Trimming pared 0 bases from V and 0 bases from J, leaving 9 bases between. CDR3 size: 15 residues. Germline assignment: CDR1 SGHRS and CDR2 YFSETQ. The CDR3 loop is CASSLVGAVNTEAFF. In DNA, the CDR3 is TGCGCCAGCAGCTTGGTCGGCGCGGTGAACACTGAAGCTTTCTTT.

By share of the sample, this clonotype is medium-sized. The V and J genes are TRBV19 and TRBJ2-1; 12 bases agree with TRBD1. J gave up 0 bases and V 3 bases, and 9 bases lay outside the gene matches. This CDR3 spans 19 amino acids. Germline lookup yields CDR1 LNHDA and CDR2 SQIVND (reference sequence). In nucleotides, the CDR3 is TGTGCCAGTAGTATCCGGGGACAGGGGGCTATTAGCTCCTACAATGAGCAGTTCTTC. Protein sequence: CASSIRGQGAISSYNEQFF.

This clonotype came up a few times. The chain combines TRBV6-5 with TRBJ1-3; 8 bases map to TRBD1. The trim removed 11 bases at V and 4 bases at J, leaving 7 bases unmatched. Germline CDR1 and CDR2: MNHEY and SVGAGI. This CDR3 contains 13 residues. The CDR3 here is CALRGQEGNTIYF. CDR3 in DNA: TGTGCCTTGAGGGGACAGGAGGGAAACACCATATATTTT.

V usage is TRBV14 and J usage is TRBJ2-7; TRBD2 matches 10 bases. Germline values: CDR1 SGHDN, CDR2 FVKESK. The CDR3 loop spans 13 amino acids. J lost 5 bases, V lost 5 bases, and 3 bases had no gene match. The CDR3 DNA reads as TGTGCCAGCAGCAACGGACTAGCGGACGAGCAGTACTTC. It translates to CASSNGLADEQYF.

This clonotype was seen at least ten times. The V and J genes are TRBV30 and TRBJ2-7; 11 bases fit TRBD2. The CDR3 contains 16 residues. J was trimmed by 4 bases and V by 2 bases; bases with no gene match: 10. Looked up from germline, CDR1 is GTSNPN and CDR2 is SVGIG (reference sequence). CDR3: CAWSIGGTSGPYEQYF. The CDR3 nucleotides are TGTGCCTGGAGTATAGGAGGGACTAGCGGACCATACGAGCAGTACTTC.

V and J are TRBV19 and TRBJ2-3; D ambiguous. With 3 bases removed from V and 3 bases from J, the gap between germline ends came to 10 bases. This CDR3 is 14 amino acids long. Germline CDR1 reads LNHDA; CDR2 reads SQIVND (reference sequence). CDR3 residues: CASSMFDGTDTQYF. DNA for the CDR3: TGTGCCAGTAGTATGTTCGATGGGACAGATACGCAGTATTTT.

This clonotype rates as medium-sized. The rearrangement links TRBV27 to TRBJ2-5; D is uncertain. With 8 bases removed from V and 2 bases from J, the gap between germline ends came to 21 bases. Germline-derived CDR1 and CDR2 are MNHEY and SMNVEV (reference sequence). There are 16 residues in the CDR3. CDR3 residues: CASSLTPPHEQETQYF. The CDR3 DNA is TGTGCCAGCTCCTTAACCCCTCCTCACGAACAAGAGACCCAGTACTTC.

By its share, this clonotype is medium-sized. V is TRBV19 and J is TRBJ2-1; no definite D call. This CDR3 is built from 15 residues. V was trimmed by 5 bases and J by 8 bases, leaving 19 bases between them. Germline CDR1 is LNHDA and CDR2 is SQIVND (reference sequence). CDR3: CASSQWSAAKDEQFF. CDR3 coding DNA: TGTGCCAGTAGTCAGTGGAGTGCGGCTAAGGATGAGCAGTTCTTC.

This sequence joins TRBV6-1 and TRBJ1-5; the D is unclear. Per germline, CDR1 MNHNS and CDR2 SASEGT. Between the trimmed V and J ends, which lost 4 bases and 11 bases, there was a span of 18 bases. There are 14 residues in the CDR3. This CDR3 is CASSGLAWSMAQHF. The DNA for the CDR3 is TGTGCCAGCAGTGGGCTCGCCTGGTCAATGGCCCAGCATTTT.

By sample fraction, this clonotype is medium-sized. The CDR3 nucleotides are TGTGCCAGCTCCTCGGTACTCTCCCTGGACAGGGAGAGGGAAGCTTTCTTT. Its translation: CASSSVLSLDREREAFF. This rearrangement joins TRBV19 to TRBJ1-1, with 8 positions matching TRBD1. This CDR3 has 17 amino acids. The junction had 23 bases not matched to a gene; V was cut back by 9 bases and J by 8 bases. Germline assignment: CDR1 LNHDA and CDR2 SQIVND (reference sequence).

With respect to this clonotype: Being one base from a much bigger clone, this may be a read error. V and J are TRBV6-4 and TRBJ2-1; D remains ambiguous. Germline CDR1 is MRHNA and CDR2 is SNTAGT. This CDR3 is 14 amino acids long. The CDR3 sequence: CASSEWADHNGQFF. CDR3 DNA: TGTGCCAGCAGTGAATGGGCAGACCACAATGGGCAGTTCTTC.

This clonotype is judged large. The J gene is TRBJ1-5, the V gene TRBV19, with D unclear. The ends were cut back, 1 base at V and 5 bases at J, with 12 bases in the middle. The CDR3 extends over 15 amino acids. Looked up from germline, CDR1 is LNHDA and CDR2 is SQIVND (reference sequence). The CDR3 loop is CASSIGYGMDQPQHF. In DNA form, the CDR3 reads TGTGCCAGTAGTATAGGCTACGGGATGGATCAGCCCCAGCATTTT.

This chain joins TRBV5-1 and TRBJ2-7; 8 nucleotides agree with TRBD1. The CDR3 has 16 amino acids. Germline V gives CDR1 SGHRS, CDR2 YFSETQ. V lost 4 bases and J lost 2; bases outside the gene matches: 11. The DNA of the CDR3 is TGCGCCAGCAGCAGGGCCGGGACAGGCATTCCCTACGAGCAGTACTTC. Translation gives CASSRAGTGIPYEQYF.

A note on this clonotype: This clone may be a read error of a much larger clone one base away. This CDR3 is CAISQWQGGYNEQFF. The CDR3 bases are TGTGCCATCAGCCAGTGGCAGGGTGGCTACAATGAGCAGTTCTTC. The rearrangement links TRBV12-3 or TRBV12-4 to TRBJ2-1; a weak D match, TRBD1 (5 bases). The V gene lost 10 bases and the J gene lost 3 bases, with 19 bases spanning the gap. CDR3 length: 15 amino acids.

The chain joins TRBV6-5 to TRBJ2-7, with TRBD2 as a possible D gene (5 bases). The V end lost 4 bases, the J end lost 2 bases, and 9 bases lay between the germline ends. The CDR3 runs to 13 residues. Per germline, CDR1 MNHEY and CDR2 SVGAGI. CDR3 coding DNA: TGTGCCAGCAGTTTCGAGGGAACCTACGAGCAGTACTTC. This codes for CASSFEGTYEQYF.

The chain employs TRBV28 and TRBJ2-1; 14 positions agree with TRBD2. This CDR3 region has 18 residues. With 6 bases clipped from V and 3 bases from J, the junction kept 10 bases outside the gene matches. Per the germline V gene, CDR1 is MDHEN and CDR2 is SYDVKM. DNA for the CDR3: TGTGCCAGCAGCCCAGCAACCGGGACTAGCGGGAGCTACAATGAGCAGTTCTTC. Translated, it gives CASSPATGTSGSYNEQFF.

The chain recombines TRBV5-6 with TRBJ2-1, with 11 bases identical to TRBD2. The CDR3 runs to 16 residues. With V trimmed by 1 base and J by 7 bases, 7 bases remained unmatched. Germline V gene sequence: CDR1 SGHDT, CDR2 YYEEEE. The CDR3 protein is CASSLLTLAGGNEQFF. The CDR3 DNA reads TGTGCCAGCAGCTTGTTGACCCTAGCGGGAGGTAATGAGCAGTTCTTC.

This clonotype was observed many times. The V call is TRBV6-5, the J call TRBJ2-1; 8 positions match TRBD2. Per the germline V gene, CDR1 is MNHEY and CDR2 is SVGAGI. The J segment lost 2 bases and the V segment lost 2 bases, leaving 8 bases of the junction unmatched. The CDR3 is made up of 17 amino acids. The CDR3 DNA is TGTGCCAGCAGTTACCGGTACAACGGGAGGGCCTACAATGAGCAGTTCTTC. It codes for CASSYRYNGRAYNEQFF.

This clonotype has ten or more counts. The chain employs TRBV13 and TRBJ2-5; no clear D gene. This CDR3 has 15 amino acids. The V gene's germline CDR1 is PRHDT and CDR2 FYEKMQ (reference sequence). The V gene lost 6 bases and the J gene lost 5 bases, with 19 bases spanning the gap. The CDR3 DNA follows: TGTGCCAGCAGGGCGGCAGTTCATAGCCGGGAGACCCAGTACTTC. Its protein is CASRAAVHSRETQYF.

V is TRBV12-3 or TRBV12-4 and J is TRBJ2-5, with TRBD2 identical over 9 bases. V was pared by 3 bases and J by 5 bases, with 4 bases of the junction left unmatched. The CDR3 has 14 amino acids. The CDR3 coding sequence is TGTGCCAGCAGTTTGCGGGGGGGTAAGGAGACCCAGTACTTC. Translated: CASSLRGGKETQYF.

This clonotype was seen a handful of times. This chain joins TRBV5-1 and TRBJ2-2; TRBD1 might be the D (5 bases). V lost 4 bases, J lost 6 bases, and 16 bases lay in between. The CDR3 totals 15 residues. Germline V lookup: CDR1 SGHRS, CDR2 YFSETQ. The CDR3 region has the DNA TGCGCCAGCAGCCCATATTCACAGGTCCCCGGGGAGCTGTTTTTT. It encodes CASSPYSQVPGELFF.

This clonotype is judged medium-sized. The chain links TRBV6-6 to TRBJ1-4, with TRBD1 as a possible D gene (5 bases). The CDR3 consists of 13 residues. Germline CDR1 is MNHNY and CDR2 is SVGAGI (reference sequence). Trimming pared 0 bases from V and 7 bases from J, leaving 6 bases between. The CDR3 loop is CASSYSGPEKLFF. The CDR3 DNA reads as TGTGCCAGCAGTTACTCGGGGCCTGAAAAACTGTTTTTT.

Sample share makes this clonotype medium-sized. V gene TRBV29-1 combines with J gene TRBJ2-1; perhaps TRBD2 as D (5 bases). CDR1 SQVTM and CDR2 ANQGSEA come from the germline V gene. Trimming left V 1 base short and J 1 base short, with 17 bases between. The CDR3 is 17 residues long. The CDR3: CSVEAPQGSGSYNEQFF. CDR3 bases: TGCAGCGTTGAAGCTCCCCAAGGGTCGGGGTCCTACAATGAGCAGTTCTTC.